These T cell receptor beta chains were read from a single sample in a study of shared clonotypes between healthy human individuals. Produced via immunoSEQ multiplex PCR; TCRdb's table is partial and in-frame only. The data show about 680,000 clones, 92% seen once. Sequencing was performed on naive CD8+ T cells sorted from blood. The receptors were gathered from a man aged 30 to 39 in good health. Each CDR3 is given with its conserved first and last residue. Fields, in order: V gene, D gene, clone size, J gene, CDR3 protein, CDR3 DNA. The D gene is left open where the match is weak. Not all rows give a size; the values are once, few, many and, for expanded clones, a class.

TRBV6-5	.	few	TRBJ2-7	CATRGGNYEQYF	TGTGCCACACGGGGCGGGAACTACGAGCAGTACTTC
TRBV6-1	.	.	TRBJ1-5	CASSEHGARRSNQPQHF	TGTGCCAGCAGTGAACATGGAGCCCGGCGGAGCAATCAGCCCCAGCATTTT
TRBV7-7	.	.	TRBJ2-5	CASSHGQGQETQYF	TGTGCTAGCAGCCACGGGCAGGGTCAAGAGACCCAGTACTTC
TRBV7-9	.	.	TRBJ1-4	CASRPRLGETNEKLFF	TGTGCCAGCAGACCAAGACTGGGTGAAACTAATGAAAAACTGTTTTTT
TRBV13	.	.	TRBJ2-2	CASSGRDRRTGELFF	TGTGCCAGCAGCGGGAGGGACAGGCGGACCGGGGAGCTGTTTTTT
TRBV7-9	.	.	TRBJ2-3	CASSPTEYSTDTQYF	TGTGCCAGCAGTCCGACAGAGTATTCTACAGATACGCAGTATTTT
TRBV28	TRBD1	.	TRBJ2-1	CASSSGTDRMSEQFF	TGTGCCAGCAGTTCGGGGACGGACAGGATGAGTGAGCAGTTCTTC
TRBV29-1	.	.	TRBJ2-7	CSVETFSYEQYF	TGCAGCGTTGAAACATTTTCCTACGAGCAGTACTTC
TRBV5-1	.	.	TRBJ1-6	CASSLGTADSPLHF	TGCGCCAGCAGCTTGGGGACGGCAGATTCACCCCTCCACTTT
TRBV4-1	.	.	TRBJ2-7	CASSQPRGEQYF	TGCGCCAGCAGCCAACCCCGGGGGGAGCAGTACTTC
TRBV28	.	.	TRBJ2-5	CASSLSITRGTQETQYF	TGTGCCAGCAGTTTGAGTATTACGCGGGGCACCCAAGAGACCCAGTACTTC
TRBV4-1	.	.	TRBJ2-7	CASSQGSEQYF	TGCGCCAGCAGCCAAGGCTCCGAGCAGTACTTC
TRBV4-1	TRBD1	once	TRBJ2-7	CASSLRDRSSYEQYF	TGCGCCAGCAGCCTCCGGGACAGGAGCTCCTACGAGCAGTACTTC
TRBV7-9	.	.	TRBJ2-5	CASSLGRETQYF	TGTGCCAGCAGCTTAGGGCGAGAGACCCAGTACTTC
TRBV4-2	TRBD1	.	TRBJ2-7	CASSQPPGDRAYEQYF	TGTGCCAGCAGCCAACCCCCCGGGGACAGGGCGTACGAGCAGTACTTC
TRBV27	.	.	TRBJ2-1	CASSLGGAHNEQFF	TGTGCCAGCAGTTTAGGGGGCGCCCACAATGAGCAGTTCTTC
TRBV28	TRBD1	.	TRBJ1-3	CASSTDWDRASENTIYF	TGTGCCAGCAGTACCGATTGGGACAGGGCGTCAGAAAACACCATATATTTT
TRBV12-1	.	.	TRBJ1-1	CASSFPGGDTEAFF	TGTGCCAGCAGCTTTCCCGGGGGGGACACTGAAGCTTTCTTT
TRBV9	.	.	TRBJ1-2	CASSVRAEPEYGYTF	TGTGCCAGCAGCGTGAGGGCCGAGCCCGAATATGGCTACACCTTC
TRBV6-1	TRBD2	.	TRBJ2-3	CASRWEGSTDTQYF	TGTGCCAGCCGGTGGGAGGGTAGCACAGATACGCAGTATTTT
TRBV7-9	TRBD1	.	TRBJ1-2	CASNPTGERYTF	TGTGCCAGCAACCCAACAGGGGAACGCTACACCTTC
TRBV6-6	TRBD1	.	TRBJ2-7	CASSPSRQGPYEQYF	TGTGCCAGCAGTCCGTCTCGACAGGGACCTTACGAGCAGTACTTC
TRBV6-5	.	.	TRBJ2-2	CASTTGTTNTGELFF	TGTGCCAGCACCACGGGGACAACGAACACCGGGGAGCTGTTTTTT
TRBV7-9	.	.	TRBJ2-3	CASGGGGVDTQYF	TGTGCCAGCGGGGGAGGTGGCGTGGATACGCAGTATTTT
TRBV28	TRBD1	.	TRBJ1-1	CASKAGGDWTEAFF	TGTGCCAGCAAGGCAGGGGGAGATTGGACTGAAGCTTTCTTT
TRBV27	TRBD1	.	TRBJ2-7	CASSLQTGASSYEQYF	TGTGCCAGCAGTTTACAGACAGGGGCGAGCTCCTACGAGCAGTACTTC
TRBV28	.	.	TRBJ1-5	CASSSTWGQPQHF	TGTGCCAGCAGTTCAACTTGGGGTCAGCCCCAGCATTTT
TRBV2	TRBD2	.	TRBJ2-7	CASSGTTGLAGVAGYEQYF	TGTGCCAGCAGTGGAACCACGGGACTAGCGGGAGTTGCCGGATACGAGCAGTACTTC
TRBV5-1	TRBD2	.	TRBJ2-1	CASSLPGLAGESYNEQFF	TGCGCCAGCAGCCTCCCGGGACTAGCGGGAGAGTCCTACAATGAGCAGTTCTTC
TRBV10-2	.	.	TRBJ2-7	CASSSGTYFYEQYF	TGCGCCAGCAGTAGCGGGACATACTTCTACGAGCAGTACTTC
TRBV11-3	TRBD2	.	TRBJ2-3	CASSTVAGAQDTQYF	TGTGCCAGCAGCACCGTAGCGGGAGCGCAGGATACGCAGTATTTT
TRBV30	.	.	TRBJ1-2	CAGGERDGYTF	TGTGCCGGAGGGGAAAGGGACGGCTACACCTTC
TRBV27	TRBD1	.	TRBJ1-3	CASSSRTGGPSGNTIYF	TGTGCCAGCAGTTCTCGGACAGGGGGTCCCTCTGGAAACACCATATATTTT
TRBV7-2	.	.	TRBJ1-1	CASSSSGFEAFF	TGTGCCAGCAGCTCATCAGGGTTTGAAGCTTTCTTT
TRBV11-2	TRBD1	.	TRBJ2-7	CASSNDPGQPISYEQYF	TGTGCCAGCAGCAACGACCCGGGACAGCCCATCTCCTACGAGCAGTACTTC
TRBV28	.	.	TRBJ2-1	CASRITRGAYNEQFF	TGTGCCAGCAGGATAACGCGCGGGGCTTACAATGAGCAGTTCTTC
TRBV28	.	few	TRBJ1-1	CASSLGPMNTEAFF	TGTGCCAGCAGTTTAGGGCCTATGAACACTGAAGCTTTCTTT
TRBV10-3	.	.	TRBJ2-7	CAISEGNYYEQYF	TGTGCCATCAGTGAGGGCAACTACTACGAGCAGTACTTC
TRBV19	.	.	TRBJ1-2	CASSMESLVDYGYTF	TGTGCCAGTAGTATGGAGTCCTTGGTGGACTATGGCTACACCTTC
TRBV5-6	.	once	TRBJ2-2	CASSLAGGGKGAGELFF	TGTGCCAGCAGCTTGGCCGGAGGCGGGAAGGGGGCCGGGGAGCTGTTTTTT
TRBV27	.	.	TRBJ1-2	CASSLSTSDSSYGYTF	TGTGCCAGCAGTTTATCGACGTCGGACAGTTCTTATGGCTACACCTTC
TRBV4-3	TRBD1	.	TRBJ2-1	CASSYGTGGLNEQFF	TGCGCCAGCAGCTACGGGACAGGGGGTTTAAATGAGCAGTTCTTC
TRBV29-1	.	.	TRBJ2-3	CSVVGGTTTDTQYF	TGCAGCGTGGTGGGGGGTACGACAACAGATACGCAGTATTTT
TRBV4-1	TRBD1	.	TRBJ1-5	CASSQEPGTGVQPQHF	TGCGCCAGCAGCCAAGAGCCTGGGACAGGCGTCCAGCCCCAGCATTTT
TRBV7-7	.	few	TRBJ2-7	CASSLGPGYEQYF	TGTGCTAGCAGCTTAGGGCCAGGGTACGAGCAGTACTTC
TRBV29-1	.	.	TRBJ1-1	CSVVGQPLSTEAFF	TGCAGCGTTGTTGGTCAGCCCTTGAGCACTGAAGCTTTCTTT
TRBV2	TRBD1	once	TRBJ2-7	CASRDSVYEQYF	TGTGCTTCACGGGACAGCGTTTACGAGCAGTACTTC
TRBV4-2	TRBD2	.	TRBJ2-1	CASSQEMLAGPYNEQFF	TGTGCCAGCAGCCAAGAAATGCTAGCGGGGCCCTACAATGAGCAGTTCTTC
TRBV7-9	.	once	TRBJ2-2	CASSLVGGTGELFF	TGTGCCAGCAGCTTAGTCGGTGGCACCGGGGAGCTGTTTTTT
TRBV11-2	.	once	TRBJ2-1	CASRSPGTTYNEQFF	TGTGCCAGCAGATCGCCCGGGACCACCTACAATGAGCAGTTCTTC
TRBV5-5	.	.	TRBJ2-2	CASSLVDGYTGELFF	TGTGCCAGCAGCTTGGTAGACGGATACACCGGGGAGCTGTTTTTT
TRBV7-9	.	.	TRBJ2-7	CASSLPTNPYEQYF	TGTGCCAGCAGCTTACCCACGAACCCCTACGAGCAGTACTTC